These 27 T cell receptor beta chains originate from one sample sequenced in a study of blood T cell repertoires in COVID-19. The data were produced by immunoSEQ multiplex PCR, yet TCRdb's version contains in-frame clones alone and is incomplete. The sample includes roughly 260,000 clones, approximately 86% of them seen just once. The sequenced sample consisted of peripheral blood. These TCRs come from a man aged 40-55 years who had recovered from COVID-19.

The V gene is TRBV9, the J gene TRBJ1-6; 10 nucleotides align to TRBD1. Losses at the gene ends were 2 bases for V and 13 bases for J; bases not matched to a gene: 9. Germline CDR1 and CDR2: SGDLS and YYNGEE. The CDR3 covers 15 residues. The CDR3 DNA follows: TGTGCCAGCAGCGTCGGGACAGGGGAAATTTGGCCCCTCCACTTT. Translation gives CASSVGTGEIWPLHF.

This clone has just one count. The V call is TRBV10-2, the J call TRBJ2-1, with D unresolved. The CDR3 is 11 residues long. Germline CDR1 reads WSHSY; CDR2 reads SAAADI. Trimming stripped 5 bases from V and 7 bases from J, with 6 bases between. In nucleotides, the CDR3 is TGCGCCAGCAGTCAGGTTAATGAGCAGTTCTTC. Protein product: CASSQVNEQFF.

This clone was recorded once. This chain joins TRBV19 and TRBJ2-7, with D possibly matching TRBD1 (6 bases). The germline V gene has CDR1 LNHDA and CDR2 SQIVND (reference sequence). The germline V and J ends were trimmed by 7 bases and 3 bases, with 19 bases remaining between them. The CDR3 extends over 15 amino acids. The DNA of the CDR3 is TGTGCCAGTAAATACGGTCCGGGACATAACTACGAGCAGTACTTC. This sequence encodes CASKYGPGHNYEQYF.

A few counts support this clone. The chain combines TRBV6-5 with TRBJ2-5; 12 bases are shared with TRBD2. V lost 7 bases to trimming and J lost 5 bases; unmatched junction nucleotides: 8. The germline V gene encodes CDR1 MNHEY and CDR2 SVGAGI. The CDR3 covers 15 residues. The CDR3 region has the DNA TGTGCCAGCACTTCTAGCGGGGGGGCCAGGGAGACCCAGTACTTC. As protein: CASTSSGGARETQYF.

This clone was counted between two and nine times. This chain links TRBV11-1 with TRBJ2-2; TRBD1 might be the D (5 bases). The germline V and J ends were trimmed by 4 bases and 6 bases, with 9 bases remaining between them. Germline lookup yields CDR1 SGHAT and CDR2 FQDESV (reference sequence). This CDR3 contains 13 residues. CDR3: CASSYRMPGELFF. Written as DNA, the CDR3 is TGTGCCAGCAGCTACAGGATGCCCGGGGAGCTGTTTTTT.

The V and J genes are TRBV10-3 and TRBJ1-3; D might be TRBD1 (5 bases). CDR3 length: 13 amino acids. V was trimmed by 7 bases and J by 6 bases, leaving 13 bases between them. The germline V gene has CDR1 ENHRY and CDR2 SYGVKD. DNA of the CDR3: TGTGCCATCATGGGGCAGGGTGAAAACACCATATATTTT. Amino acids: CAIMGQGENTIYF.

The CDR3 sequence is CASSVAASGKTYEQYF. The DNA of the CDR3 is TGTGCCAGCAGCGTAGCGGCTAGCGGGAAAACCTACGAGCAGTACTTC. This chain uses TRBV9 with TRBJ2-7; 9 bases fit TRBD2. After removal of 0 bases from V and 2 bases from J, the junction contained 6 bases not matched to a gene. This CDR3 is built from 16 residues. Looked up from germline, CDR1 is SGDLS and CDR2 is YYNGEE.

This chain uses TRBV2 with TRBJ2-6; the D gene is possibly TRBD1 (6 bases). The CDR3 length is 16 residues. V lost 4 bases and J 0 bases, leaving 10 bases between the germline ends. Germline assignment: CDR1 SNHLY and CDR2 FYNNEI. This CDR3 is CASSGARGSGANVLTF. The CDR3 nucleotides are TGTGCCAGCAGTGGAGCCAGGGGCTCTGGGGCCAACGTCCTGACTTTC.

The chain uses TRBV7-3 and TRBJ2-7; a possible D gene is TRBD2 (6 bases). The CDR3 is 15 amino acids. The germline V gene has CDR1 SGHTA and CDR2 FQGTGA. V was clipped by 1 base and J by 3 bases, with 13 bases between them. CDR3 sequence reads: CASSLRAAGFYEQYF. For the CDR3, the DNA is TGTGCCAGCAGCTTAAGGGCTGCGGGATTCTACGAGCAGTACTTC.

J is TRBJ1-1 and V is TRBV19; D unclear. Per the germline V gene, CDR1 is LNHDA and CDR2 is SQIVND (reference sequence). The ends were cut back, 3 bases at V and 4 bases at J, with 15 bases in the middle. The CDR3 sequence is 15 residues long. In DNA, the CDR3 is TGTGCCAGTAGTATCACGGCGGTCCGTAGCACTGAAGCTTTCTTT. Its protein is CASSITAVRSTEAFF. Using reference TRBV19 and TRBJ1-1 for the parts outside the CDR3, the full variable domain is DGGITQSPKYLFRKEGQNVTLSCEQNLNHDAMYWYRQDPGQGLRLIYYSQIVNDFQKGDIAEGYSVSREKKESFPLTVTSAQKNPTAFYLCASSITAVRSTEAFFGQGTRLTVV.

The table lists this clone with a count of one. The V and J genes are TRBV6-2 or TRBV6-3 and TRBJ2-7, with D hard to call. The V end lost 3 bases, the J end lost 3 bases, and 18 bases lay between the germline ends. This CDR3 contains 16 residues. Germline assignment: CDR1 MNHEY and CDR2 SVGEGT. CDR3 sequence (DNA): TGTGCCAGCAGTTATAGGAGCTATGCTTCAAACTACGAGCAGTACTTC. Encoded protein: CASSYRSYASNYEQYF.

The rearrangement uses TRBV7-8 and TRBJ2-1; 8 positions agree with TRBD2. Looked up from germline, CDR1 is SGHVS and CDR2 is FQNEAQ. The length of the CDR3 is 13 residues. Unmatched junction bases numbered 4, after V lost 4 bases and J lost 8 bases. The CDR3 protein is CASSSGTRDEQFF. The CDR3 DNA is TGTGCCAGCAGCTCCGGGACTAGAGATGAGCAGTTCTTC. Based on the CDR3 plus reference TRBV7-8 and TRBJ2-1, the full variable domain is GAGVSQSPRYKVAKRGQDVALRCDPISGHVSLFWYQQALGQGPEFLTYFQNEAQLDKSGLPSDRFFAERPEGSVSTLKIQRTQQEDSAVYLCASSSGTRDEQFFGPGTRLTVL.

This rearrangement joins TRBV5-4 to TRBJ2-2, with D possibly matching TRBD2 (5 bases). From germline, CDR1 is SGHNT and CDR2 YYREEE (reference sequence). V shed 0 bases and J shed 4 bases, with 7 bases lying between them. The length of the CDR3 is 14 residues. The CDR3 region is CASSLGEPTGELFF. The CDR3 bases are TGTGCCAGCAGCTTGGGGGAGCCCACCGGGGAGCTGTTTTTT.

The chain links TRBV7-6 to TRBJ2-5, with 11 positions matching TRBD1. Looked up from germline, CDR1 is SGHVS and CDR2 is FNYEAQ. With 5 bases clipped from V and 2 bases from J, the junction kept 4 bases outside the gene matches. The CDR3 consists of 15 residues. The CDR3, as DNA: TGTGCCAGCAGCCCAGGGACAGGGGGACAAGAGACCCAGTACTTC. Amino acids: CASSPGTGGQETQYF. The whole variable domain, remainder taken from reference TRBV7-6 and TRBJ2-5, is GAGVSQSPRYKVTKRGQDVALRCDPISGHVSLYWYRQALGQGPEFLTYFNYEAQQDKSGLPNDRFSAERPEGSISTLTIQRTEQRDSAMYRCASSPGTGGQETQYFGPGTRLLVL.

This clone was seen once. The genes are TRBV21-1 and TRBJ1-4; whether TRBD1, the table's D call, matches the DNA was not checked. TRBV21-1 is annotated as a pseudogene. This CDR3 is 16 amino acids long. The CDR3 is CASSKEVGQSNEKLFF. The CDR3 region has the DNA TGTGCCAGCAGCAAAGAGGTAGGACAGTCTAATGAAAAACTGTTTTTT.

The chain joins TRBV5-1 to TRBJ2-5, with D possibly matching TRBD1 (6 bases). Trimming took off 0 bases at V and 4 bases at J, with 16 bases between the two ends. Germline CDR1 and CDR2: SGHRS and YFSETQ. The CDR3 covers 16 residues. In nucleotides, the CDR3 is TGCGCCAGCAGCTTGGGAGTCGGGGACATTAGAGAGACCCAGTACTTC. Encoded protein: CASSLGVGDIRETQYF. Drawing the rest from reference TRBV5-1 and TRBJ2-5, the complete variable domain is KAGVTQTPRYLIKTRGQQVTLSCSPISGHRSVSWYQQTPGQGLQFLFEYFSETQRNKGNFPGRFSGRQFSNSRSEMNVSTLELGDSALYLCASSLGVGDIRETQYFGPGTRLLVL.

The DNA of the CDR3 is TGTGCCAGCTCACCATCCTCTCTAGGCGGGTCTAACACCGGGGAGCTGTTTTTT. It specifies CASSPSSLGGSNTGELFF. The V and J genes are TRBV18 and TRBJ2-2; the D gene is possibly TRBD2 (5 bases). Germline V gene data show CDR1 as KGHSH and CDR2 as LQKENI. This CDR3 has 18 amino acids. Trimming pared 2 bases from V and 2 bases from J, leaving 18 bases between.

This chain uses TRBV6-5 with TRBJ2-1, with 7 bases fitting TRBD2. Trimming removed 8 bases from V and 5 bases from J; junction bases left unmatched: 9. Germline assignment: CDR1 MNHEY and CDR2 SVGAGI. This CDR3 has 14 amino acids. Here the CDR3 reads CASEVRRGNNEQFF. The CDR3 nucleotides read TGTGCCAGCGAAGTAAGGCGGGGGAACAATGAGCAGTTCTTC.

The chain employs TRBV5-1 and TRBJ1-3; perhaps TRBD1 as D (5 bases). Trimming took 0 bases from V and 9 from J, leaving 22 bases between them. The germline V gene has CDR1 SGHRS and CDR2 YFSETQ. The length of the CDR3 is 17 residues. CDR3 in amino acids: CASSLGYGGAPASTIYF. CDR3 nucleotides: TGCGCCAGCAGCTTGGGGTACGGGGGAGCCCCGGCCAGCACCATATATTTT.

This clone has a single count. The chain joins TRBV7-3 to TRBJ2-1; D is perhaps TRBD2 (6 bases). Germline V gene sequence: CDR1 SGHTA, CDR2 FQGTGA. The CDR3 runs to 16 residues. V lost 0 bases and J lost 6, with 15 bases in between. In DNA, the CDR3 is TGTGCCAGCAGCTTAACGACGGGAGCTCCGACCAATGAGCAGTTCTTC. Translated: CASSLTTGAPTNEQFF.

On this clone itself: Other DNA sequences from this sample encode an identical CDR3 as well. CDR3 in amino acids: CASSSTGGSGANVLTF. The CDR3 region has the DNA TGCGCCAGCAGCTCGACGGGAGGCTCTGGGGCCAACGTCCTGACTTTC. The V call is TRBV5-1, the J call TRBJ2-6; 7 bases agree with TRBD2. CDR3 length: 16 amino acids. V shed 3 bases and J 0 bases; nucleotides not matched to a gene: 3. Germline values: CDR1 SGHRS, CDR2 YFSETQ.

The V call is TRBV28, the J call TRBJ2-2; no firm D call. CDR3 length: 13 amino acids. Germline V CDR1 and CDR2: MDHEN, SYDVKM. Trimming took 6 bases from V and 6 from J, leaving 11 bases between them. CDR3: CASRSGAPGELFF. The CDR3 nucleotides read TGTGCCAGCAGGTCCGGAGCTCCCGGGGAGCTGTTTTTT. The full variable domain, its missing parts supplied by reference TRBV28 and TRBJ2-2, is DVKVTQSSRYLVKRTGEKVFLECVQDMDHENMFWYRQDPGLGLRLIYFSYDVKMKEKGDIPEGYSVSREKKERFSLILESASTNQTSMYLCASRSGAPGELFFGEGSRLTVL.

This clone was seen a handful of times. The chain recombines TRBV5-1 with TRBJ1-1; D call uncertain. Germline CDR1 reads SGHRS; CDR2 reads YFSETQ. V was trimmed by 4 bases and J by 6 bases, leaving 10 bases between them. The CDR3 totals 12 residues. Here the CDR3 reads CASSPDFPEAFF. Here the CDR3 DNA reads TGCGCCAGCAGCCCGGACTTCCCTGAAGCTTTCTTT.

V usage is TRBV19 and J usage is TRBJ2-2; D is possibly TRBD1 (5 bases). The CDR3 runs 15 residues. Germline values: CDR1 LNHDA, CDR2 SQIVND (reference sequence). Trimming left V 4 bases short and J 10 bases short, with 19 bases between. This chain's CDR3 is CASSRQGTPNPELFF. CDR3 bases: TGTGCCAGTAGTAGGCAGGGAACACCGAACCCGGAGCTGTTTTTT.

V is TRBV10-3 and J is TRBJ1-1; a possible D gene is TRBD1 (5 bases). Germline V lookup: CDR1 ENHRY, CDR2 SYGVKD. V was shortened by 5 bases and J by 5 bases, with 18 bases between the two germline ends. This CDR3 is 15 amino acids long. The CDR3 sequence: CAISNLGRVKTEAFF. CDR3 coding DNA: TGTGCCATCAGTAATCTTGGCAGGGTAAAAACTGAAGCTTTCTTT.

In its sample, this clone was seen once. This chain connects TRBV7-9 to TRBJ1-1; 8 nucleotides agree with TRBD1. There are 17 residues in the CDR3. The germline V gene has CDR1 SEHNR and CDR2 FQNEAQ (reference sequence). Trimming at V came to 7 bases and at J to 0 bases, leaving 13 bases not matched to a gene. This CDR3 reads CASTLSGQGLMNTEAFF. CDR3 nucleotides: TGTGCCAGCACTTTATCAGGACAGGGTTTAATGAACACTGAAGCTTTCTTT. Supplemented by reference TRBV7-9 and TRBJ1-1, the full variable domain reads DTGVSQNPRHKITKRGQNVTFRCDPISEHNRLYWYRQTLGQGPEFLTYFQNEAQLEKSRLLSDRFSAERPKGSFSTLEIQRTEQGDSAMYLCASTLSGQGLMNTEAFFGQGTRLTVV.

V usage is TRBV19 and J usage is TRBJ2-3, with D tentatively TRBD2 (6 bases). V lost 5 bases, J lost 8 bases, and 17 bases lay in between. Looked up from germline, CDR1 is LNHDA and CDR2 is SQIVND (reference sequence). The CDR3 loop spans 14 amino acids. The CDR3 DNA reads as TGTGCCAGTAGTGACCGCGGGGCCGCCTCTACGCAGTATTTT. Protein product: CASSDRGAASTQYF.